These T cell receptor beta chains were read from a single sample in a study of OX40 agonist ivuxolimab in advanced cancers. Clones were read by immunoSEQ multiplex PCR, and TCRdb kept only the in-frame ones, dropping some. There are 30,000 to 35,000 clones in the sample; 65% to 80% occur only once, and about 15% lies in the top ten. The starting material was CD4+ or CD8+ T cells sorted from blood, obtained in a trial of the OX40 agonist ivuxolimab. These receptors were taken from an adult with an advanced solid tumor such as melanoma, head and neck, liver or kidney cancer. Both conserved end residues are part of each CDR3. The order of the fields is V gene, clone size, J gene, D gene, CDR3 protein, CDR3 DNA. A D gene is named only where the DNA matches it firmly. Not every row has a clone size; where given, it reads once, few, many or a size class.

V: TRBV7-9; size: .; J: TRBJ2-1; D: .; CDR3: CASSPREAGWSGDEQFF; DNA: TGTGCCAGCAGCCCCAGGGAGGCTGGGTGGAGTGGAGATGAGCAGTTCTTC
V: TRBV9; size: .; J: TRBJ2-6; D: .; CDR3: CASSVGTAGSSGANVLTF; DNA: TGTGCCAGCAGCGTAGGGACGGCCGGAAGCTCTGGGGCCAACGTCCTGACTTTC
V: TRBV7-8; size: .; J: TRBJ2-1; D: TRBD2; CDR3: CASSLAPGLWEGNEQFF; DNA: TGTGCCAGCAGCTTAGCGCCCGGACTATGGGAGGGGAATGAGCAGTTCTTC
V: TRBV5-6; size: .; J: TRBJ1-4; D: .; CDR3: CASAWGTNEKLFF; DNA: TGTGCCAGCGCGTGGGGGACTAATGAAAAACTGTTTTTT
V: TRBV5-1; size: .; J: TRBJ1-2; D: TRBD1; CDR3: CASSFDRATAGYTF; DNA: TGCGCCAGCAGCTTTGACAGGGCCACGGCTGGCTACACCTTC
V: TRBV5-6; size: .; J: TRBJ2-7; D: TRBD1; CDR3: CASSLGPARDRGPMGQYF; DNA: TGTGCCAGCAGCTTGGGCCCCGCCCGGGACAGGGGGCCCATGGGGCAGTACTTC
V: TRBV30; size: .; J: TRBJ1-5; D: .; CDR3: CAWSVRGGSQPQHF; DNA: TGTGCCTGGAGTGTACGGGGGGGGAGTCAGCCCCAGCATTTT
V: TRBV5-8; size: once; J: TRBJ2-7; D: TRBD2; CDR3: CASSPGLAGATYEQYF; DNA: TGTGCCAGCAGCCCGGGACTAGCGGGGGCCACTTACGAGCAGTACTTC
V: TRBV18; size: .; J: TRBJ1-1; D: TRBD1; CDR3: CASSPPQGGGTEAFF; DNA: TGTGCCAGCTCACCCCCCCAGGGGGGAGGCACTGAAGCTTTCTTT
V: TRBV30; size: .; J: TRBJ2-2; D: .; CDR3: CAWSHRAVAGTTGELFF; DNA: TGTGCCTGGAGCCACCGAGCGGTTGCGGGCACCACCGGGGAGCTGTTTTTT
V: TRBV10-2; size: .; J: TRBJ2-7; D: .; CDR3: CASKAISSYEQYF; DNA: TGCGCCAGCAAGGCGATTAGCTCCTACGAGCAGTACTTC
V: TRBV4-2; size: .; J: TRBJ2-4; D: TRBD2; CDR3: CASSQDGTSGGPRNIQYF; DNA: TGTGCCAGCAGCCAAGATGGGACTAGCGGGGGGCCGAGGAACATTCAGTACTTC
V: TRBV4-1; size: .; J: TRBJ2-7; D: .; CDR3: CASSHSTGEPDEQYF; DNA: TGCGCCAGCAGCCACTCGACAGGCGAACCTGACGAGCAGTACTTC
V: TRBV25-1; size: .; J: TRBJ1-6; D: TRBD1; CDR3: CASKSGTDNNSPLHF; DNA: TGTGCCAGCAAATCCGGGACAGATAATAATTCACCCCTCCACTTT
V: TRBV4-1; size: .; J: TRBJ1-4; D: .; CDR3: CASSLQGSNEKLFF; DNA: TGCGCCAGCAGTCTTCAGGGGTCTAATGAAAAACTGTTTTTT
V: TRBV6-1; size: .; J: TRBJ1-1; D: .; CDR3: CASRQEGRGTEAFF; DNA: TGTGCCAGCAGGCAAGAAGGTCGGGGCACTGAAGCTTTCTTT
V: TRBV9; size: .; J: TRBJ2-3; D: .; CDR3: CASSVVQYTDTQYF; DNA: TGTGCCAGCAGCGTAGTTCAATACACAGATACGCAGTATTTT
V: TRBV6-5; size: .; J: TRBJ2-1; D: TRBD2; CDR3: CASSYGREKEFF; DNA: TGTGCCAGCAGTTACGGGAGGGAGAAGGAGTTCTTC
V: TRBV25-1; size: few; J: TRBJ1-2; D: .; CDR3: CASSPGPSYGYTF; DNA: TGTGCCAGCAGCCCGGGGCCCAGCTATGGCTACACCTTC
V: TRBV2; size: .; J: TRBJ2-5; D: TRBD1; CDR3: CASKEGRGQETQYF; DNA: TGTGCCAGCAAAGAGGGCAGGGGGCAGGAGACCCAGTACTTC
V: TRBV19; size: few; J: TRBJ2-1; D: TRBD2; CDR3: CASSSGLAAREQFF; DNA: TGTGCCAGTTCCTCCGGACTAGCGGCGAGGGAGCAGTTCTTC
V: TRBV9; size: .; J: TRBJ2-1; D: .; CDR3: CASSTSQHVYNEQFF; DNA: TGTGCCAGCAGCACGTCCCAGCATGTGTACAATGAGCAGTTCTTC
V: TRBV7-9; size: .; J: TRBJ1-2; D: .; CDR3: CASSLVESPANGYTF; DNA: TGTGCCAGCAGCTTAGTAGAGAGTCCCGCTAATGGCTACACCTTC
V: TRBV28; size: .; J: TRBJ1-2; D: .; CDR3: CASRLLGGPLYNYGYTF; DNA: TGTGCCAGCAGACTCCTGGGGGGGCCATTATATAACTATGGCTACACCTTC
V: TRBV18; size: .; J: TRBJ2-1; D: TRBD2; CDR3: CASSPEASGRLDEQFF; DNA: TGTGCCAGCTCACCAGAAGCTAGCGGGAGACTAGACGAGCAGTTCTTC
V: TRBV9; size: .; J: TRBJ1-5; D: TRBD1; CDR3: CASSVEGAGQPQHF; DNA: TGTGCCAGCAGCGTAGAGGGGGCCGGTCAGCCCCAGCATTTT
V: TRBV4-1; size: .; J: TRBJ2-7; D: TRBD1; CDR3: CASSQRGGQGIGEQYF; DNA: TGCGCCAGCAGCCAAAGGGGGGGACAGGGCATCGGCGAGCAGTACTTC
V: TRBV5-1; size: .; J: TRBJ2-1; D: TRBD2; CDR3: CASSASASGGGHNEQFF; DNA: TGCGCCAGCAGCGCGTCCGCTAGCGGGGGGGGACACAATGAGCAGTTCTTC
V: TRBV19; size: .; J: TRBJ2-5; D: TRBD1; CDR3: CASRQGGVETQYF; DNA: TGTGCCTCTAGACAGGGGGGGGTAGAGACCCAGTACTTC
V: TRBV12-5; size: .; J: TRBJ1-5; D: TRBD1; CDR3: CASGSGQGNQPQHF; DNA: TGTGCTAGTGGTTCAGGACAGGGCAATCAGCCCCAGCATTTT
V: TRBV25-1; size: .; J: TRBJ2-5; D: .; CDR3: CASSEWPPTDQETQYF; DNA: TGTGCCAGCAGTGAATGGCCGCCGACAGACCAAGAGACCCAGTACTTC
V: TRBV10-2; size: .; J: TRBJ1-1; D: .; CDR3: CASSEYGISPEAFF; DNA: TGCGCCAGCAGTGAATACGGGATCTCCCCTGAAGCTTTCTTT
V: TRBV4-2; size: .; J: TRBJ2-5; D: .; CDR3: CASSQDGEKGETQYF; DNA: TGTGCCAGCAGCCAAGACGGGGAGAAGGGAGAGACCCAGTACTTC
V: TRBV7-3; size: .; J: TRBJ2-5; D: TRBD1; CDR3: CASSRGQGGVEETQYF; DNA: TGTGCCAGCAGCAGAGGACAGGGAGGAGTGGAAGAGACCCAGTACTTC
V: TRBV29-1; size: .; J: TRBJ2-7; D: .; CDR3: CSVAWGVGEQYF; DNA: TGCAGCGTTGCCTGGGGGGTCGGTGAGCAGTACTTC
V: TRBV30; size: .; J: TRBJ2-7; D: .; CDR3: CASYVGGRSEQYF; DNA: TGTGCCTCCTACGTGGGGGGACGGTCCGAGCAGTACTTC
V: TRBV5-4; size: .; J: TRBJ2-7; D: .; CDR3: CASSYNYEQYF; DNA: TGTGCCAGCAGCTACAACTACGAGCAGTACTTC
V: TRBV19; size: .; J: TRBJ2-7; D: TRBD2; CDR3: CASSIGLADYEQYF; DNA: TGTGCCAGTAGTATCGGGCTAGCGGACTACGAGCAGTACTTC
V: TRBV30; size: .; J: TRBJ2-7; D: .; CDR3: CAWSGRVYEQYF; DNA: TGTGCCTGGAGTGGTCGAGTCTACGAGCAGTACTTC
V: TRBV6-6; size: few; J: TRBJ2-5; D: .; CDR3: CASSYSMAETQYF; DNA: TGTGCCAGCAGTTACTCGATGGCCGAGACCCAGTACTTC
V: TRBV7-9; size: .; J: TRBJ2-3; D: .; CDR3: CASSPRVAHTQYF; DNA: TGTGCCAGCAGCCCACGGGTAGCACATACGCAGTATTTT
V: TRBV29-1; size: .; J: TRBJ2-1; D: .; CDR3: CSVGTGGFNEQFF; DNA: TGCAGCGTTGGAACCGGAGGATTCAATGAGCAGTTCTTC
V: TRBV6-1; size: .; J: TRBJ1-4; D: .; CDR3: CASYSGTNEKLFF; DNA: TGTGCCAGCTATTCGGGAACTAATGAAAAACTGTTTTTT
V: TRBV19; size: .; J: TRBJ2-7; D: TRBD2; CDR3: CASSIIAGATYEQYF; DNA: TGTGCCAGTAGTATTATAGCGGGAGCTACCTACGAGCAGTACTTC
V: TRBV2; size: .; J: TRBJ2-1; D: .; CDR3: CASSDRQSSYNEQFF; DNA: TGTGCCAGCAGTGACCGACAGAGCTCCTACAATGAGCAGTTCTTC
V: TRBV7-2; size: .; J: TRBJ2-1; D: TRBD2; CDR3: CASSPWTSGSYNEQFF; DNA: TGTGCCAGCAGCCCGTGGACTAGCGGATCCTACAATGAGCAGTTCTTC
V: TRBV9; size: few; J: TRBJ1-2; D: .; CDR3: CASSTDSHPTYGYTF; DNA: TGTGCCAGCAGCACGGACAGTCACCCCACCTATGGCTACACCTTC
V: TRBV2; size: once; J: TRBJ2-7; D: TRBD1; CDR3: CASTQGVYEQYF; DNA: TGTGCCAGCACACAGGGGGTATACGAGCAGTACTTC
V: TRBV10-3; size: .; J: TRBJ2-1; D: .; CDR3: CAISESAGKEYNEQFF; DNA: TGTGCCATCAGTGAGTCTGCAGGGAAGGAGTACAATGAGCAGTTCTTC
V: TRBV25-1; size: .; J: TRBJ2-7; D: .; CDR3: CASSWSDSYEQYF; DNA: TGTGCCAGCAGCTGGTCTGACTCCTACGAGCAGTACTTC
V: TRBV25-1; size: few; J: TRBJ1-6; D: .; CDR3: CASIRQVNSPLHF; DNA: TGTGCCAGCATCCGACAAGTCAATTCACCCCTCCACTTT
V: TRBV19; size: .; J: TRBJ2-6; D: TRBD1; CDR3: CASTPDRGGVVLTF; DNA: TGTGCCAGTACCCCCGACAGGGGGGGGGTCGTCCTGACTTTC
V: TRBV2; size: .; J: TRBJ2-7; D: TRBD2; CDR3: CASSGASGDRYEQYF; DNA: TGTGCCAGCAGTGGGGCTAGCGGGGACCGATACGAGCAGTACTTC
V: TRBV7-2; size: once; J: TRBJ1-3; D: .; CDR3: CASSLVGDTIYF; DNA: TGTGCCAGCAGCTTAGTGGGGGACACCATATATTTT
V: TRBV15; size: .; J: TRBJ2-5; D: .; CDR3: CATSRDQGHTETQYF; DNA: TGTGCCACCAGCAGAGATCAAGGACATACTGAAACCCAGTACTTC
V: TRBV10-1; size: .; J: TRBJ1-1; D: TRBD1; CDR3: CASSDGQGVNTEAFF; DNA: TGCGCCAGCAGTGATGGACAGGGAGTGAACACTGAAGCTTTCTTT
V: TRBV6-5; size: .; J: TRBJ2-5; D: TRBD1; CDR3: CASRGQGEETQYF; DNA: TGTGCCAGCAGGGGACAGGGGGAAGAGACCCAGTACTTC